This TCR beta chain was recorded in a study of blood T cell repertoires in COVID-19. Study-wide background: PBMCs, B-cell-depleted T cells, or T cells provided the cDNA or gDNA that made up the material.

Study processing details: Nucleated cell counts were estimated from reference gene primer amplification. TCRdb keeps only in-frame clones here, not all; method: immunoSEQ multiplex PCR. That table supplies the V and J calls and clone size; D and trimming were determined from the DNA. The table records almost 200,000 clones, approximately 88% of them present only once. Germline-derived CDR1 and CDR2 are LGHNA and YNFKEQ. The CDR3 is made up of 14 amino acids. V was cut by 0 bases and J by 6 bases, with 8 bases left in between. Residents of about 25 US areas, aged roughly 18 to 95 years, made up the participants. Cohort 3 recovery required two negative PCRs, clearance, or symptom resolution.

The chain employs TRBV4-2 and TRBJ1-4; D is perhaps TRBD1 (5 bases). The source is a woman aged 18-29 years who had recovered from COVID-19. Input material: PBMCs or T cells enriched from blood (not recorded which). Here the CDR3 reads CASSQDGGDEKLFF. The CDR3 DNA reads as TGTGCCAGCAGCCAAGATGGAGGGGATGAAAAACTGTTTTTT.